This entry describes one T cell receptor beta chain. It lacks a known antigen. Base-call qualities are not available, and no considerably larger clone is one nucleotide away. The germline V gene provides CDR1 MNHEY and CDR2 SVGAGI. From the cysteine through the phenylalanine, the CDR3 covers 14 amino acids. Only the CDR3 DNA stays, 42 bases, in frame from base 1. The germline ends are 14 bases apart after V is trimmed by 6 bases and J by 8 bases. This specimen belongs to a study of blood T cell repertoires in COVID-19 (dated by TCRdb to about 2020). About the investigation overall: The collaborator samples originated in the United States, Italy and Spain and spanned the acute and convalescent phases of COVID-19. The prospective study material was composed of cDNA or gDNA derived from T cells, B-cell-depleted T cells, or PBMCs. Subjects who had been exposed to COVID-19, were actively infected with it, or had recovered from it provided the deeply sampled blood TCRbeta repertoires that made up the dataset. The repertoires were made available in a free public database intended to serve as a resource for research on the immune response to SARS-CoV-2. The samples were drawn from the first 160 participants of the ongoing ImmuneRACE study and from 1,254 subjects provided by 6 global collaborators. A de-identified subject ID, COVID-19 status, age in years and sex were almost always included in the sample metadata. Where HLA class I and class II types were available, the types were taken from metadata supplied by the sample provider, not from assay-based typing.

Participants in the prospective study were aged roughly 18 to 100 years, lived in 20 to 25 United States geographic areas, and enrolled through a virtual design. To assign participants to cohorts, the prospective study relied on clinical history that participants themselves reported in a screening survey and a study questionnaire. Recovered participants in ImmuneRACE Cohort 3 were defined as having two consecutive negative NP/OP PCR tests, clearance from a healthcare professional, or resolution of symptoms. In the prospective study, whole blood, serum and a nasopharyngeal or oropharyngeal swab were collected from each participant by mobile phlebotomists. Participants in the prospective study had the option to provide additional blood draws and questionnaires over a roughly 2-month period. Before DNA extraction, prospective study blood samples were shipped either frozen or at room temperature. TCRbeta CDR3 regions were amplified from genomic DNA by means of the immunoSEQ Assay, a bias-controlled multiplex PCR. The original methods were these. The number of nucleated cells in each sample was estimated by amplification of reference gene primers within the assay. Sequence reads were collapsed and filtered to measure the absolute abundance of every unique TCRbeta CDR3 rearrangement. Productive Simpson clonality was computed per sample as the square root of Simpson's diversity index over productive rearrangements. What TCRdb holds here is the immuneACCESS table cut down to in-frame rearrangements. Part of the clones is not present; checked against another copy, under half of the missing clones reflect an unresolved V gene, and the others are unexplained. V, J and clone size derive from that table, while D and trimming were established from the DNA sequence. The sample table lists 100,000 to 150,000 clones, less than 90% of them with a count of one. Of the sample, 2.3% is held by the ten largest clones.

Here is what the overall study found, with its caveats: Clinical and demographic metadata were provided uncurated, with the amount varying by source and participant.

This TCR was recovered from a woman aged 45 to 65 who had recovered from COVID-19. The chain was built from TRBV6-5 and TRBJ1-6; the D gene is perhaps TRBD1, on 6 matching bases. The sequenced material came from PBMCs or T cells enriched from blood (not recorded which). The nucleotides read TGTGCCAGCAGGGCCAGGGGACCGCATTCACCCCTCCACTTT. Translated, this gives CASRARGPHSPLHF.